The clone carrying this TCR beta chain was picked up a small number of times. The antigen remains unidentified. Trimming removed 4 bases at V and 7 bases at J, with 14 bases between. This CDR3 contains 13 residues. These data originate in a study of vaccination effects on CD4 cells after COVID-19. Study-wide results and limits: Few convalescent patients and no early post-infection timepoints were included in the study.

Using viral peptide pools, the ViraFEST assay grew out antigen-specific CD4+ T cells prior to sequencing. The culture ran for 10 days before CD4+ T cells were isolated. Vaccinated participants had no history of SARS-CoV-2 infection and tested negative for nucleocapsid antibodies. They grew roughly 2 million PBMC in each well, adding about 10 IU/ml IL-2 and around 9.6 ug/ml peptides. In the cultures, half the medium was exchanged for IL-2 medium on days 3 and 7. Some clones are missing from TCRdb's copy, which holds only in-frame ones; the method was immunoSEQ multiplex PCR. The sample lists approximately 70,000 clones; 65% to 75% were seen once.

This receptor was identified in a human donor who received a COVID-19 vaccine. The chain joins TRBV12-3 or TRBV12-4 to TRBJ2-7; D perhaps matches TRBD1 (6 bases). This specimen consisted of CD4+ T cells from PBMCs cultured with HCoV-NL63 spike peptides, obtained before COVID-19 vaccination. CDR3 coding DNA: TGTGCCAGCAGTTCAGGGGTCCCAAGGGAGCAGTACGTC. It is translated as CASSSGVPREQYV.